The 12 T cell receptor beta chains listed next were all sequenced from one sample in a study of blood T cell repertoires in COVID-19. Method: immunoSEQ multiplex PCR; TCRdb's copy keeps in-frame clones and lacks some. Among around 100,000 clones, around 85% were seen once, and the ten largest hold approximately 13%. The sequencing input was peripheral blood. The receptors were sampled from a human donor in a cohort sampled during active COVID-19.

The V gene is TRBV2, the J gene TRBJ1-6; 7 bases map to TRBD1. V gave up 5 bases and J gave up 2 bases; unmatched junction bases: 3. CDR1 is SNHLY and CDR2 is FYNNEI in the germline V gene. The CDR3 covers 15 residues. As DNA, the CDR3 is TGTGCCAGCAGTAACAGGGGTACCTATAATTCACCCCTCCACTTT. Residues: CASSNRGTYNSPLHF. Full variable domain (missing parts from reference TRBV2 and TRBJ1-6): EPEVTQTPSHQVTQMGQEVILRCVPISNHLYFYWYRQILGQKVEFLVSFYNNEISEKSEIFDDQFSVERPDGSNFTLKIRSTKLEDSAMYFCASSNRGTYNSPLHFGNGTRLTVT.

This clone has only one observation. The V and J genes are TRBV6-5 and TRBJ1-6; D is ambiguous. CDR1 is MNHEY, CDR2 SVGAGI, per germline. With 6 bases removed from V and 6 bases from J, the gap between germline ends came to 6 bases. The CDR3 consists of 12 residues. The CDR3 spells CASRTGNSPLHF. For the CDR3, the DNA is TGTGCCAGCAGGACGGGTAATTCACCCCTCCACTTT.

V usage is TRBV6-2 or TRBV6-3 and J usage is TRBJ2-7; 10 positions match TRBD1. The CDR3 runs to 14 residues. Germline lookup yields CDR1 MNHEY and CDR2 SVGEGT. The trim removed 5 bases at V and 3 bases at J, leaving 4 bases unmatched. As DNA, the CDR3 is TGTGCCAGCAGTATAGGACAGGGGGACTACGAGCAGTACTTC. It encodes CASSIGQGDYEQYF.

CDR3: CSVESGLTDTQYF. CDR3 in DNA: TGCAGCGTTGAATCAGGCCTGACAGATACGCAGTATTTT. The V and J genes are TRBV29-1 and TRBJ2-3; D uncertain. CDR1 is SQVTM, CDR2 ANQGSEA, per germline. Trimming left V 2 bases short and J 3 bases short, with 9 bases between. The CDR3 totals 13 residues.

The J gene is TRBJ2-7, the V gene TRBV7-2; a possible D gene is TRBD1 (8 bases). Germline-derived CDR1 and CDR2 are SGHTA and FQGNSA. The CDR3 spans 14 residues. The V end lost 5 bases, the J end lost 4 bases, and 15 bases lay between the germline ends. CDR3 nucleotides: TGTGCCAGCAGCCCCGACAGGGGAGGGTACGAGCAGTACTTC. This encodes CASSPDRGGYEQYF.

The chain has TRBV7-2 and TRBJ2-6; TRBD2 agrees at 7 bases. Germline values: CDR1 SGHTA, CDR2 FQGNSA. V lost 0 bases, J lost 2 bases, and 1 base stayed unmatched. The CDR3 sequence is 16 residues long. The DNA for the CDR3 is TGTGCCAGCAGCTTAGCGGCGGGGGCTGGGGCCAACGTCCTGACTTTC. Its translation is CASSLAAGAGANVLTF. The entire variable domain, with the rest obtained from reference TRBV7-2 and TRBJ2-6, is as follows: GAGVSQSPSNKVTEKGKDVELRCDPISGHTALYWYRQSLGQGLEFLIYFQGNSAPDKSGLPSDRFSAERTGGSVSTLTIQRTQQEDSAVYLCASSLAAGAGANVLTFGAGSRLTVL.

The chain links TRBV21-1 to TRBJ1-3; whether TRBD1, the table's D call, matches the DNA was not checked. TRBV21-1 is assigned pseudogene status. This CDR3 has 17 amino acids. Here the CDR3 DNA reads TGTGCCAGCAGCAAGATTCACGCCCAGGGCGCTGGAAACACCATATATTTT. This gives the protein CASSKIHAQGAGNTIYF.

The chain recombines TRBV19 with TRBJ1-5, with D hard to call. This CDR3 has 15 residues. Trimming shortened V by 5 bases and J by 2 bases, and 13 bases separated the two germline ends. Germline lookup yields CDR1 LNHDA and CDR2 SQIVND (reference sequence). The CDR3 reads CASSAQALGNQPQHF. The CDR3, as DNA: TGTGCCAGTAGTGCCCAGGCCCTGGGCAATCAGCCCCAGCATTTT.

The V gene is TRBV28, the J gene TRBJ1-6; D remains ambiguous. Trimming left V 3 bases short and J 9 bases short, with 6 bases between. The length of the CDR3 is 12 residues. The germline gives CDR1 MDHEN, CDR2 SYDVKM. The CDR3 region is CASSLGGSPLHF. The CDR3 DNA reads TGTGCCAGCAGTTTGGGAGGTTCACCCCTCCACTTT.

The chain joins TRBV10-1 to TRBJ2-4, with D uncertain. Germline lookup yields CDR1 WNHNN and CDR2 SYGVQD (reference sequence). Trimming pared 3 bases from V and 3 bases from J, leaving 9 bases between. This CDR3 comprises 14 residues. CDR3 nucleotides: TGCGCCAGCAGTGATACCAGGAACAAAAACATTCAGTACTTC. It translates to CASSDTRNKNIQYF.

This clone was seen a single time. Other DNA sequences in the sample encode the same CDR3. The chain's CDR3 is CASSVGTGGYTEAFF. Here the CDR3 DNA reads TGTGCCAGCAGCGTAGGGACAGGGGGCTACACTGAAGCTTTCTTT. V and J are TRBV9 and TRBJ1-1, with 11 bases that match TRBD1. J was trimmed by 3 bases and V by 0 bases; bases with no gene match: 1. Germline V gene lookup returns CDR1 SGDLS and CDR2 YYNGEE. The CDR3 has 15 residues. The entire variable domain, with the rest obtained from reference TRBV9 and TRBJ1-1, is as follows: DSGVTQTPKHLITATGQRVTLRCSPRSGDLSVYWYQQSLDQGLQFLIQYYNGEERAKGNILERFSAQQFPDLHSELNLSSLELGDSALYFCASSVGTGGYTEAFFGQGTRLTVV.

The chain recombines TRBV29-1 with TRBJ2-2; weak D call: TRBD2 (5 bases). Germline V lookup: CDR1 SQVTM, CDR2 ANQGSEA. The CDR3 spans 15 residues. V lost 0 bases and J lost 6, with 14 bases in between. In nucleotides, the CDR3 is TGCAGCGTTGAAGATCTGAGAGGGTGGCCCGGGGAGCTGTTTTTT. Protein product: CSVEDLRGWPGELFF.